The TCR beta chain under discussion was sequenced for a study of blood T cell repertoires in COVID-19 (dated by TCRdb to 2019 to 2021). Study-level background: Collaborator samples came from the United States, Italy and Spain and covered acute and convalescent phases of COVID-19. The material from the prospective study consisted of cDNA or gDNA derived from T cells, B-cell-depleted T cells, or PBMCs. Subjects who had been exposed to COVID-19, were actively infected with it, or had recovered from it provided the deeply sampled blood TCRbeta repertoires that made up the dataset. A freely available public database, intended as a resource for researchers studying the immune response to SARS-CoV-2, is where the repertoires were released. The samples were drawn from two sources: the first 160 participants of the ongoing ImmuneRACE study, and 1,000 to 1,500 subjects contributed by 6 global collaborators. A de-identified subject ID, COVID-19 status, age in years and sex were almost always included in the sample metadata. Where available, HLA class I and class II types were taken from metadata supplied by the sample provider and were not determined by assay-based typing.

TCRbeta CDR3 regions were amplified from genomic DNA using the immunoSEQ Assay, a bias-controlled multiplex PCR. Concerning the study's data processing: Within the assay, amplification of reference gene primers was used to estimate how many nucleated cells each sample contained. Sequence reads were collapsed and filtered to measure the absolute abundance of every unique TCRbeta CDR3 rearrangement. Productive Simpson clonality was computed per sample as the square root of Simpson's diversity index over productive rearrangements. TCRdb retrieved this table from immuneACCESS and kept in-frame rearrangements only. Not all clones are present; in checked studies, unresolved V genes account for under half, and no reason is known for the remainder. V, J and clone size are taken as reported in that table, and D and trimming were inferred from the DNA itself. The sample has about 88,000 clones on record, nearly 90% of them singletons. Roughly 3% of the sample lies in the top ten.

The collaborating institutions used their own protocols to collect whole blood in K2EDTA tubes. For TCRbeta analysis, collaborators shipped samples in one of three forms: frozen whole blood, isolated PBMCs, or DNA extracted from either of those sample types. General findings and caveats noted by the study authors: The amount of clinical and demographic metadata varied by source and participant and was provided uncurated.

Concerning this clone: Its antigen remains undetermined. No per-base quality is available; no much larger clone lies one base away.

The receptor comes from a woman of 80 years or more with acute or convalescent COVID-19. Sequencing used peripheral blood.

The DNA sequence is TGTGCCAGCAGCGTAGCGGGGGGCGAGTGGGGCACAGATACGCAGTATTTT. The resulting protein is CASSVAGGEWGTDTQYF. The sequence is built from TRBV9 and TRBJ2-3; the D gene is perhaps TRBD2, from 7 matching bases. According to the germline V gene, CDR1 reads SGDLS and CDR2 reads YYNGEE. From its cysteine to its phenylalanine, the CDR3 spans 17 amino acids. CDR3 DNA is the only sequence kept; it has 51 bases, read in frame from the first base. The germline ends are 15 bases apart after V is trimmed by 0 bases and J by 1 base.